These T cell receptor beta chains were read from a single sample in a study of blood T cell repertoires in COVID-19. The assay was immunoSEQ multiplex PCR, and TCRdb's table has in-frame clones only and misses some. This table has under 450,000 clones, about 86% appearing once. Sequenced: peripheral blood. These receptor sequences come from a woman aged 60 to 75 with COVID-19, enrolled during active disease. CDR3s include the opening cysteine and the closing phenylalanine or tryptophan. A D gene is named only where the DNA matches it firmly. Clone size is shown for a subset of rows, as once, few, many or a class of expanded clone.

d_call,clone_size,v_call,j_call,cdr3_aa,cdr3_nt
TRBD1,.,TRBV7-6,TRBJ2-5,CASSLGYGTGGADQETQYF,TGTGCCAGCAGCTTAGGTTACGGGACAGGGGGGGCTGACCAAGAGACCCAGTACTTC
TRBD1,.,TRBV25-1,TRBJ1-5,CASSGTGSQPQHF,TGTGCCAGCAGTGGGACAGGGAGTCAGCCCCAGCATTTT
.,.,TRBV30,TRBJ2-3,CAWSVQGSRTDTQYF,TGTGCCTGGAGTGTACAAGGTAGCCGCACAGATACGCAGTATTTT
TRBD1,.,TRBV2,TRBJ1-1,CASGQQGLGEAFF,TGTGCCAGCGGTCAACAGGGGTTAGGTGAAGCTTTCTTT
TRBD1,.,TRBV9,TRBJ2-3,CASSSWDSSSTDTQYF,TGTGCCAGCAGCTCGTGGGACAGTAGTAGCACAGATACGCAGTATTTT
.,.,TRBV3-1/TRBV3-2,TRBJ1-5,CASSQDPARVNQPQHF,TGTGCCAGCAGCCAAGATCCGGCCAGGGTCAATCAGCCCCAGCATTTT
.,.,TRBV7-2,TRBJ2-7,CASSRSVYEQYF,TGTGCCAGCAGCCGCAGCGTCTACGAGCAGTACTTC
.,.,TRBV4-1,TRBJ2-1,CASSPRDSYNEQFF,TGCGCCAGCAGCCCGCGGGACAGCTACAATGAGCAGTTCTTC
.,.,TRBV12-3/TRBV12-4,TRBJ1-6,CASTDRKYSPLHF,TGTGCCAGCACCGACAGAAAATATTCACCCCTCCACTTT
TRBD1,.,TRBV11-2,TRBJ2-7,CASSSQQGLYEQYF,TGTGCCAGCAGCTCTCAACAGGGGTTGTACGAGCAGTACTTC
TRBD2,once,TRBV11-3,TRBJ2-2,CASSLNTLAGASGELFF,TGTGCCAGCAGCCTAAACACGCTAGCGGGGGCCTCCGGGGAGCTGTTTTTT
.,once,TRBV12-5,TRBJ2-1,CASGLVRVTQQFF,TGTGCTAGTGGTTTGGTCAGGGTGACCCAGCAGTTCTTC
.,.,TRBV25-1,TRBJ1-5,CASSSNSGNQPQHF,TGTGCCAGCAGCTCAAACAGTGGCAATCAGCCCCAGCATTTT
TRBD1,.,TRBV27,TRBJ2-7,CASSLDRDSYEQYF,TGTGCCAGCAGCCTTGACAGGGACTCCTACGAGCAGTACTTC
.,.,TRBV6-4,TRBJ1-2,CASSDGGANYGYTF,TGTGCCAGCAGTGACGGCGGGGCTAACTATGGCTACACCTTC
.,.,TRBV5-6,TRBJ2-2,CASSFPGVYTGELFF,TGTGCCAGCAGCTTCCCAGGGGTTTACACCGGGGAGCTGTTTTTT
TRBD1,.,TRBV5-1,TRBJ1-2,CASMRYPTGERNYGYTF,TGCGCCAGCATGAGATACCCCACAGGGGAAAGGAACTATGGCTACACCTTC
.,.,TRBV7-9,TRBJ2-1,CASSLGHGDNEQFF,TGTGCCAGCAGCTTAGGACACGGGGACAATGAGCAGTTCTTC
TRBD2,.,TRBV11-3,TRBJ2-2,CASSLGLAENTGELFF,TGTGCCAGCAGCTTAGGCCTAGCGGAGAACACCGGGGAGCTGTTTTTT
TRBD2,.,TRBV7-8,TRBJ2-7,CASRPTRGLPHEQYF,TGTGCCAGCAGACCTACCCGGGGACTACCCCACGAGCAGTACTTC
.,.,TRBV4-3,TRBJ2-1,CASSLFPNEQFF,TGCGCCAGCAGCCTCTTCCCCAATGAGCAGTTCTTC
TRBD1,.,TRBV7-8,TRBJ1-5,CASRPTGGDQPQHF,TGTGCCAGCAGACCGACAGGGGGGGATCAGCCCCAGCATTTT
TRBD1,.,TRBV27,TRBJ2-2,CATKGTGGTGELFF,TGTGCCACCAAAGGGACAGGGGGCACCGGGGAGCTGTTTTTT
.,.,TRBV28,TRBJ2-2,CASSPFDRGTGELFF,TGTGCCAGCAGTCCATTCGACCGGGGGACCGGGGAGCTGTTTTTT
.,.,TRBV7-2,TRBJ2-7,CASSLAVYYEQYF,TGTGCCAGCAGCTTAGCCGTTTACTACGAGCAGTACTTC
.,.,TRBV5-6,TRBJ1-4,CASSLRGDEKLFF,TGTGCCAGCAGCTTGCGGGGGGACGAAAAACTGTTTTTT
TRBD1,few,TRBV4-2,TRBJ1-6,CASSQEMAGTAYNSPLHF,TGTGCCAGCAGCCAAGAAATGGCCGGGACAGCGTATAATTCACCCCTCCACTTT
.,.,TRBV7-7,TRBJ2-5,CASSLIQEVETQYF,TGTGCCAGCAGCTTAATACAAGAAGTGGAGACCCAGTACTTC
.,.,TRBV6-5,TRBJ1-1,CASSPSYRMNTEAFF,TGTGCCAGCAGTCCTTCTTACAGGATGAACACTGAAGCTTTCTTT
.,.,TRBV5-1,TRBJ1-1,CASSLFSALNTEAFF,TGCGCCAGCAGCTTGTTCAGCGCTCTAAACACTGAAGCTTTCTTT
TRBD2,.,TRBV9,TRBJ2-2,CASSALAGAYTGELFF,TGTGCCAGCAGCGCACTAGCGGGGGCTTACACCGGGGAGCTGTTTTTT
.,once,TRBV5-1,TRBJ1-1,CASSLDRLEAFF,TGCGCCAGCAGCTTGGACAGGTTAGAAGCTTTCTTT
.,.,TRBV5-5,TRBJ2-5,CASSLLEGVETQYF,TGTGCCAGCAGCTTACTCGAGGGGGTAGAGACCCAGTACTTC
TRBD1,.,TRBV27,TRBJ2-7,CASSHQGAMDEQYF,TGTGCCAGCAGTCACCAGGGGGCTATGGACGAGCAGTACTTC
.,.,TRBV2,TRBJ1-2,CASSQQGGSYGYTF,TGTGCCAGCAGCCAACAAGGAGGTAGCTATGGCTACACCTTC
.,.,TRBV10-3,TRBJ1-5,CAIAKTGLNRSQPQHF,TGTGCCATTGCTAAAACGGGACTTAACCGGAGTCAGCCCCAGCATTTT
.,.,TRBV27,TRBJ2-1,CASSPNYYRVDEQFF,TGTGCCAGCAGTCCCAATTACTACAGGGTAGATGAGCAGTTCTTC
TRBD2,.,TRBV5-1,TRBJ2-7,CASSLSAGGLSYEQYF,TGCGCCAGCAGCTTGTCTGCGGGGGGGCTCTCCTACGAGCAGTACTTC
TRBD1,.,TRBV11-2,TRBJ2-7,CASSSLSGTGGYEQYF,TGTGCCAGCAGCTCGCTCTCGGGGACAGGGGGCTACGAGCAGTACTTC
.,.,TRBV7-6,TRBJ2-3,CASSLRTGGGTDTQYF,TGTGCCAGCAGCTTAAGGACGGGGGGCGGCACAGATACGCAGTATTTT
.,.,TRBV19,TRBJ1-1,CASSIGWAVRETPEAFF,TGTGCCAGTAGTATCGGATGGGCTGTCAGGGAAACCCCTGAAGCTTTCTTT
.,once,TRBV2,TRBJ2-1,CASSESATPFF,TGTGCCAGCAGTGAATCGGCGACACCGTTCTTC
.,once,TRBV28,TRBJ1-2,CASSLNRDKGYTF,TGTGCCAGCAGTTTAAATCGGGACAAAGGCTACACCTTC
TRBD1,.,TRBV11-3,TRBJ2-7,CASSEITGGEQYF,TGTGCCAGCAGCGAAATTACAGGGGGGGAGCAGTACTTC
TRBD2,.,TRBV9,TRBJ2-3,CASSDGTSGADTQYF,TGTGCCAGCAGTGACGGGACTAGCGGAGCAGATACGCAGTATTTT
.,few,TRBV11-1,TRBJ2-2,CASPGAVTGELFF,TGTGCCAGCCCTGGGGCGGTCACCGGGGAGCTGTTTTTT
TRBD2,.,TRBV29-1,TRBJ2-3,CSVEGGGAGDTQYF,TGCAGCGTTGAAGGCGGGGGGGCGGGAGATACGCAGTATTTT
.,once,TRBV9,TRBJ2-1,CASSSLGGGSEQFF,TGTGCCAGCAGCTCCTTGGGCGGGGGCAGTGAGCAGTTCTTC
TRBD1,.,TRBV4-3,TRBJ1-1,CASSAEGGSGEAFF,TGCGCCAGCAGCGCAGAAGGGGGCTCGGGTGAAGCTTTCTTT
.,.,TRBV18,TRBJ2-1,CASSLLGGSYNEQFF,TGTGCCAGCTCACTGTTGGGGGGCTCCTACAATGAGCAGTTCTTC
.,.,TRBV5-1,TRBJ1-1,CASSFRVNTEAFF,TGCGCCAGCAGCTTTAGAGTGAACACTGAAGCTTTCTTT
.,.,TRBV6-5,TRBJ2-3,CASSPSTDTQYF,TGTGCCAGCAGTCCTAGCACAGATACGCAGTATTTT
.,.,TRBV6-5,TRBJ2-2,CASRGGPNTGELFF,TGTGCCAGCAGAGGCGGGCCAAACACCGGGGAGCTGTTTTTT
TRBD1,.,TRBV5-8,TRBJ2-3,CASSLRQGAADTQYF,TGTGCCAGCAGCTTACGACAGGGGGCGGCAGATACGCAGTATTTT
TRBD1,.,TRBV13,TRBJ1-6,CASNMGQGIGPLHF,TGTGCCAGCAATATGGGACAGGGTATCGGGCCCCTCCACTTT
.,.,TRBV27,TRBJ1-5,CASSLLSGDNQPQHF,TGTGCCAGCAGTTTACTTTCAGGGGACAATCAGCCCCAGCATTTT
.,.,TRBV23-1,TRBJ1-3,CASRYRVSGNTIYF,TGCGCCAGCAGATACAGGGTCTCTGGAAACACCATATATTTT
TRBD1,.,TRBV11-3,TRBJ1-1,CASSSRGLLTEAFF,TGTGCCAGCAGCTCCAGGGGGTTGTTGACTGAAGCTTTCTTT